These 10 T cell receptor beta chains were sequenced from one sample in a study of cytomegalovirus exposure and HLA in healthy donors. A multiplex PCR was run with 60 Vbeta primers and 13 Jbeta primers. This table comes from immunoSEQ multiplex PCR, and its TCRdb copy is limited to in-frame clones, with some not included. Here the sample spans fewer than 120,000 clones, about four fifths being singletons. Sequenced: PBMCs. The receptors were sampled from a woman aged 55-75 years in good health and CMV-seropositive.

This clone has a single count. DNA of the CDR3: TGTGCCAGCAGTTACTCGATACACACAGATACGCAGTATTTT. Translating it yields CASSYSIHTDTQYF. The J gene is TRBJ2-3, the V gene TRBV6-5; D gene uncertain. The V gene's germline CDR1 is MNHEY and CDR2 SVGAGI. The CDR3 is made up of 14 amino acids. V lost 0 bases, J lost 2 bases, and 6 bases lay in between.

The V gene is TRBV10-3, the J gene TRBJ2-7, with TRBD1 matching 7 bases. From germline, CDR1 is ENHRY and CDR2 SYGVKD. The CDR3 consists of 12 residues. Trimming at V came to 10 bases and at J to 3 bases, leaving 6 bases not matched to a gene. CDR3 amino acids: CASRDSNYEQYF. Written as DNA, the CDR3 is TGTGCCAGCCGGGACAGCAACTACGAGCAGTACTTC.

The chain couples TRBV30 to TRBJ1-3; D is possibly TRBD1 (5 bases). V was clipped by 3 bases and J by 1 base, with 7 bases between them. The CDR3 sequence is 13 residues long. Germline CDR1 GTSNPN, CDR2 SVGIG (reference sequence). CDR3 amino acids: CAWRQGSGNTIYF. CDR3 in DNA: TGTGCCTGGAGGCAGGGTTCTGGAAACACCATATATTTT.

The genes are TRBV27 and TRBJ2-1; perhaps TRBD1 as D (5 bases). In germline, CDR1 is MNHEY, CDR2 SMNVEV (reference sequence). The CDR3 is made up of 13 amino acids. The V and J ends lost 4 bases and 7 bases respectively, with 11 bases between them. The CDR3 sequence is CASSWGPVNEQFF. The CDR3 DNA reads as TGTGCCAGCAGTTGGGGCCCCGTTAATGAGCAGTTCTTC.

CDR3 nucleotide sequence: TGTGCCAGCAGCCCAAGACAGGCTCATACCCTCCAAGAGACCCAGTACTTC. Residues: CASSPRQAHTLQETQYF. The V gene is TRBV2, the J gene TRBJ2-5; a possible D gene is TRBD1 (6 bases). Germline V gene sequence: CDR1 SNHLY, CDR2 FYNNEI. The CDR3 runs to 17 residues. Deletions cut 6 bases from V and 1 base from J, with 21 bases between.

This clone appeared a few times. The chain joins TRBV6-5 to TRBJ2-7, with TRBD1 identical over 7 bases. Trimming took 4 bases from V and 0 from J; bases not matched to a gene: 3. Germline V lookup: CDR1 MNHEY, CDR2 SVGAGI. The length of the CDR3 is 14 residues. CDR3 bases: TGTGCCAGCAGTTGGGACAGTATCTCCTACGAGCAGTACTTC. The encoded protein is CASSWDSISYEQYF.

The chain links TRBV7-3 to TRBJ1-1; 8 nucleotides match TRBD1. The V and J ends lost 5 bases and 0 bases, in that order; junction bases with no gene match: 11. Germline V lookup: CDR1 SGHTA, CDR2 FQGTGA. CDR3 length: 17 amino acids. CDR3 in amino acids: CASSTGARGPMNTEAFF. The CDR3 DNA is TGTGCCAGCAGCACCGGGGCCAGGGGGCCGATGAACACTGAAGCTTTCTTT.

The chain joins TRBV27 to TRBJ2-5; D is possibly TRBD2 (6 bases). The CDR3 runs 18 residues. Germline V gene sequence: CDR1 MNHEY, CDR2 SMNVEV (reference sequence). Trimming took off 5 bases at V and 5 bases at J, with 27 bases between the two ends. CDR3 DNA sequence: TGTGCCAGCAGTCCGGGCCTTGCTGATGGGACTTTGGGGGAGACCCAGTACTTC. Translating it yields CASSPGLADGTLGETQYF.

This clone was seen more than once but under ten times. The V gene is TRBV7-6, the J gene TRBJ2-5, with D hard to call. CDR3 length equals 14 residues. V was cut by 1 base and J by 5 bases, with 11 bases left in between. The germline gives CDR1 SGHVS, CDR2 FNYEAQ. The CDR3 is CASSLVRPAETQYF. CDR3 DNA sequence: TGTGCCAGCAGCTTAGTGCGGCCCGCGGAGACCCAGTACTTC.

V usage is TRBV5-8 and J usage is TRBJ2-1; D perhaps matches TRBD2 (6 bases). V shed 4 bases and J shed 9 bases, with 14 bases lying between them. The CDR3 is made up of 13 amino acids. CDR1 is SGHTS and CDR2 is YDEGEE in the germline V gene. The chain's CDR3 is CASSRRVGREQFF. The CDR3 nucleotides read TGTGCCAGCAGCAGGAGGGTGGGGCGTGAGCAGTTCTTC.